Listed below are T cell receptor beta chains from one sample, sequenced in a study of blood T cell repertoires in COVID-19. Repertoires were generated with immunoSEQ multiplex PCR, while TCRdb's copy carries only in-frame clones and drops some. The table has under 300,000 clones, 87% seen once. The sample taken for sequencing was peripheral blood. The receptors were gathered from a man aged 55-75 years who had recovered from COVID-19. Both conserved end residues are part of each CDR3.

j_call v_call cdr3_aa
TRBJ2-3 TRBV9 CASSVAASGRTSTDTQYF
TRBJ2-7 TRBV4-1 CASRPLDRGYEQYF
TRBJ2-3 TRBV4-1 CASSQGQGRDTQYF
TRBJ1-2 TRBV24-1 CATSDFRQGDGYTF
TRBJ2-7 TRBV7-2 CASSPGLRPVYEQYF
TRBJ1-1 TRBV7-8 CASSLAGQGNTEAFF
TRBJ2-2 TRBV6-5 CASSSLGLLFF
TRBJ2-3 TRBV6-4 CASIPSGAYTQYF
TRBJ1-6 TRBV9 CASSPGQGNYNSPLHF
TRBJ2-3 TRBV11-2 CASSEIDTQYF
TRBJ1-5 TRBV6-5 CASRTGGSNQPQHF
TRBJ2-1 TRBV7-2 CASSFGLAGGNNEQFF
TRBJ2-3 TRBV5-1 CASSTTSGGASTDTQYF